This T cell receptor (beta chain) was sequenced during a study of blood T cell repertoires in COVID-19. Study-wide background: Specimens from acute and convalescent COVID-19 originated in the United States, Italy and Spain.

How the authors handled the data: Quantification of nucleated cells was approximated via reference gene primer amplification. TCRdb keeps only in-frame clones here, not all; method: immunoSEQ multiplex PCR. V, J and clone size were drawn from that table, and D and trimming were deduced from the DNA. This table has some 74,000 clones, about nine tenths appearing once. Germline V gene sequence: CDR1 MNHEY, CDR2 SMNVEV (reference sequence). The trim removed 3 bases at V and 2 bases at J, leaving 2 bases unmatched. CDR3 size: 15 residues. The receptor comes from a man in his fifties with active COVID-19. The rearrangement links TRBV27 to TRBJ1-2, with 11 nucleotides matching TRBD1. Sequencing was carried out using peripheral blood. The DNA for the CDR3 is TGTGCCAGCAGTTTGAGGACAGGGGGCAACTATGGCTACACCTTC. Encoded protein: CASSLRTGGNYGYTF.